These 10 T cell receptor beta chains came from one sample sequenced in a study of spatial heterogeneity in lung cancer. Each CDR3 protein is one row after TCRdb ran MiXCR on the 5' RACE reads. The sample contains tens of thousands of distinct CDR3 sequences, 6.5% to 9% of which appear only once. Time point noted: sample taken at primary tumor resection. Sequencing was performed on PBMCs, taken at surgery. These receptors were taken from a female donor with early-stage non-small cell lung cancer.

This clonotype appeared a few times. The chain joins TRBV7-3 to TRBJ2-3; 9 bases agree with TRBD2. Germline V gives CDR1 SGHTA, CDR2 FQGTGA. The CDR3 is 16 amino acids. Trimming at V came to 5 bases and at J to 2 bases, leaving 8 bases not matched to a gene. The CDR3 bases are TGTGCCAGCAGCCTACGGACTAGCGAGTTCACAGATACGCAGTATTTT. Residues: CASSLRTSEFTDTQYF.

By share, this clonotype ranks as large. The chain is built from TRBV20-1 and TRBJ2-1; 7 nucleotides align to TRBD2. V lost 3 bases, J lost 9 bases, and 17 bases stayed unmatched. There are 16 residues in the CDR3. Germline V CDR1 and CDR2: DFQATT, SNEGSKA (reference sequence). Here the CDR3 DNA reads TGCAGTGCTAGGGACCTTCGCGGGAGCGTCCCCTTTGAGCAGTTCTTC. Protein sequence: CSARDLRGSVPFEQFF.

This clonotype was detected only a few times. This sequence joins TRBV19 and TRBJ2-3; TRBD2 agrees at 8 bases. J lost 2 bases, V lost 6 bases, and 1 base had no gene match. The CDR3 consists of 13 residues. Germline CDR1 and CDR2: LNHDA and SQIVND (reference sequence). The CDR3 bases are TGTGCCAGTAGCGGGAGGGACACAGATACGCAGTATTTT. Its protein is CASSGRDTDTQYF.

This clonotype was recorded many times. The rearrangement links TRBV28 to TRBJ1-1, with D unresolved. There are 12 residues in the CDR3. V was cut by 9 bases and J by 3 bases, with 11 bases left in between. Per the germline V gene, CDR1 is MDHEN and CDR2 is SYDVKM. The CDR3 nucleotides are TGTGCCAGTCGGGAGCGTTACACTGAAGCTTTCTTT. Translated: CASRERYTEAFF.

Note on this clonotype: A read error may account for a junction end that differs from germline. The chain carries TRBV6-5 and TRBJ1-4, with unresolved D. CDR1 and CDR2 from the germline V gene are MNHEY and SVGAGI. The CDR3 extends over 13 amino acids. For the CDR3, the DNA is TGTGCCAGCAGCCCCGCCGGGGTATCTAAATTGATTTTT. Translated, it gives CASSPAGVSKLIF.

This clonotype was seen a few times. The chain carries TRBV20-1 and TRBJ2-7, with D tentatively TRBD1 or TRBD2 (5 bases each). Trimming removed 6 bases at V and 5 bases at J, with 20 bases between. Per germline, CDR1 DFQATT and CDR2 SNEGSKA (reference sequence). This CDR3 spans 14 amino acids. The CDR3 spells CSALKPGRLDEQYF. The CDR3 nucleotides read TGCAGTGCCCTCAAGCCGGGACGGTTAGACGAGCAGTACTTC.

The chain is built from TRBV19 and TRBJ2-1, with 8 bases aligning to TRBD2. The CDR3 length is 16 residues. Germline CDR1 reads LNHDA; CDR2 reads SQIVND (reference sequence). Losses at the gene ends were 0 bases for V and 0 bases for J; bases not matched to a gene: 1. This CDR3 is CASSIDRGGSYNEQFF. In nucleotides, the CDR3 is TGTGCCAGTAGTATAGATCGGGGGGGCTCCTACAATGAGCAGTTCTTC. Together with reference TRBV19 and TRBJ2-1, the CDR3 gives the full variable domain: DGGITQSPKYLFRKEGQNVTLSCEQNLNHDAMYWYRQDPGQGLRLIYYSQIVNDFQKGDIAEGYSVSREKKESFPLTVTSAQKNPTAFYLCASSIDRGGSYNEQFFGPGTRLTVL.

This clonotype was observed a handful of times. The V call is TRBV7-8, the J call TRBJ2-2; TRBD2 is a possible D gene (7 bases). V was trimmed by 11 bases and J by 6 bases, leaving 16 bases between them. This CDR3 contains 13 residues. Germline CDR1 SGHVS, CDR2 FQNEAQ. The CDR3: CACTGRVAGELFF. The DNA of the CDR3 is TGTGCCTGCACAGGGAGGGTCGCCGGGGAGCTGTTTTTT.

This clonotype was picked up many times. The rearrangement links TRBV5-6 to TRBJ2-2; the D is unclear. Trimming took off 0 bases at V and 0 bases at J, with 3 bases between the two ends. Germline assignment: CDR1 SGHDT and CDR2 YYEEEE. This CDR3 has 14 amino acids. CDR3 bases: TGTGCCAGCAGCTTGGCGACGAACACCGGGGAGCTGTTTTTT. It is translated as CASSLATNTGELFF.

This clonotype was observed many times. This chain connects TRBV5-1 to TRBJ1-5; 9 bases align to TRBD1. Germline CDR1 and CDR2: SGHRS and YFSETQ. V lost 0 bases and J lost 4; bases outside the gene matches: 2. CDR3 length: 15 residues. The CDR3 region has the DNA TGCGCCAGCAGCTTGGGGGACAGGGAGAATCAGCCCCAGCATTTT. The encoded protein is CASSLGDRENQPQHF.